The entry below gives a single TCR beta chain sequence along with its context. These data originate in a study of blood T cell repertoires in COVID-19. Study overall: Samples representing acute and convalescent COVID-19 were sourced from the United States, Italy and Spain.

The CDR3 contains 13 residues. Germline values: CDR1 MNHEY, CDR2 SVGAGI. Trimming took off 6 bases at V and 1 base at J, with 9 bases between the two ends. Original processing notes: Scientists estimated how many nucleated cells there were by amplifying reference gene primers. The table came from immunoSEQ multiplex PCR; TCRdb's copy has only in-frame clones and leaves some out. The V and J calls and clone size were taken over from that table, and D and trimming were inferred from the DNA. The data contain about 230,000 clones, about 85% of them seen just once; the ten biggest clones take up approximately 8%.

The sequence was obtained from a woman aged 80 or over with acute or convalescent COVID-19. Material: peripheral blood. This chain links TRBV6-5 with TRBJ1-1, with a tentative D call TRBD1 (6 bases). The CDR3, as DNA: TGTGCCAGCAGCAGGGGAAGGAACACTGAAGCTTTCTTT. It yields the protein CASSRGRNTEAFF.